The text below deals with one TCR beta chain. This entry comes from a study of blood T cell repertoires in COVID-19. Study-level background: T cells, B-cell-depleted T cells, or PBMCs supplied cDNA or gDNA.

This CDR3 contains 13 residues. Germline V CDR1 and CDR2: ENHRY, SYGVKD. Trimming pared 6 bases from V and 3 bases from J, leaving 9 bases between. Clones were read by immunoSEQ multiplex PCR, and TCRdb kept only the in-frame ones, dropping some. Of 200,000 to 250,000 clones detected, around 85% appear once; the ten largest clones hold 2.4%. The rearrangement links TRBV10-3 to TRBJ1-5; a possible D gene is TRBD1 (5 bases). Source material: peripheral blood. This TCR derives from a woman in her sixties or seventies with COVID-19, enrolled during active disease. This chain's CDR3 is CAIRTEANQPQHF. The CDR3 DNA reads TGTGCCATCAGGACAGAAGCCAATCAGCCCCAGCATTTT.